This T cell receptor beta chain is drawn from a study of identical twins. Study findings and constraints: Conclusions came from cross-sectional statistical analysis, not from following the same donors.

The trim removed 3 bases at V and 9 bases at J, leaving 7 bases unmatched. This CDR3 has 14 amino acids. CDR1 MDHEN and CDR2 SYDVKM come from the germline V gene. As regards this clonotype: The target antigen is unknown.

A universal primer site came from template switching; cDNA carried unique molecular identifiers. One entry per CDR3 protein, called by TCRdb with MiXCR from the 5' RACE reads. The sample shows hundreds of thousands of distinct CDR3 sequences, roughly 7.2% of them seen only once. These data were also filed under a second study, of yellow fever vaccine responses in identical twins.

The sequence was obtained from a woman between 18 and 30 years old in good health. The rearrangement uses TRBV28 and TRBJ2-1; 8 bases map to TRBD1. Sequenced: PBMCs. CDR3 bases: TGTGCCAGCAGTTTGGCTACAGGGGGGTCTGAGCAGTTCTTC. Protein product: CASSLATGGSEQFF. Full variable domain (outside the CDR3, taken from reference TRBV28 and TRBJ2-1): DVKVTQSSRYLVKRTGEKVFLECVQDMDHENMFWYRQDPGLGLRLIYFSYDVKMKEKGDIPEGYSVSREKKERFSLILESASTNQTSMYLCASSLATGGSEQFFGPGTRLTVL.